A single sample is the source of the 28 T cell receptor beta chains below, sequenced in a study of blood T cell repertoires in COVID-19. Libraries were prepared by immunoSEQ multiplex PCR; TCRdb keeps only in-frame clonotypes and omits some of them. The data contain some 77,000 clones, approximately 80% of them singletons. Sequencing was performed on peripheral blood. Receptors originate from a man between 70 and 80 years old with acute or convalescent COVID-19.

In DNA, the CDR3 is TGCAGTGCTCCTAGCGGGGAGACCCAGTACTTC. It is translated as CSAPSGETQYF. The chain is built from TRBV20-1 and TRBJ2-5; 8 bases agree with TRBD2. The length of the CDR3 is 11 residues. V gave up 5 bases and J gave up 5 bases; unmatched junction bases: 1. The germline V gene has CDR1 DFQATT and CDR2 SNEGSKA (reference sequence).

The chain combines TRBV3-1 (or the pseudogene TRBV3-2) with TRBJ1-2; tentative D call: TRBD1 (5 bases). V was clipped by 0 bases and J by 1 base, with 9 bases between them. Germline CDR1 LGHDT, CDR2 YNNKEL (reference sequence). This CDR3 is built from 15 residues. The chain's CDR3 is CASSQERGFNYGYTF. In DNA form, the CDR3 reads TGTGCCAGCAGCCAAGAAAGGGGTTTTAACTATGGCTACACCTTC.

This clone was counted only a few times. The chain employs TRBV7-3 and TRBJ2-2; TRBD2 matches 7 bases. The CDR3 runs 16 residues. V was clipped by 1 base and J by 2 bases; unmatched bases: 4. Looked up from germline, CDR1 is SGHTA and CDR2 is FQGTGA. The CDR3 region is CASSLSLAANTGELFF. For the CDR3, the DNA is TGTGCCAGCAGCTTAAGTCTAGCGGCAAACACCGGGGAGCTGTTTTTT.

The chain joins TRBV14 to TRBJ1-6; the D gene is possibly TRBD1 (6 bases). The V end lost 0 bases, the J end lost 7 bases, and 13 bases lay between the germline ends. CDR1 and CDR2 from the germline V gene are SGHDN and FVKESK. This CDR3 has 16 residues. The CDR3 here is CASSQEWGGGNSPLHF. CDR3 coding DNA: TGTGCCAGCAGCCAAGAATGGGGGGGCGGGAATTCACCCCTCCACTTT.

V is TRBV15 and J is TRBJ1-1; the D gene is possibly TRBD1 (6 bases). The V end lost 3 bases, the J end lost 8 bases, and 13 bases lay between the germline ends. Per germline, CDR1 LNHNV and CDR2 YYDKDF (reference sequence). This CDR3 comprises 13 residues. CDR3 loop: CATSSNPGAEAFF. In DNA form, the CDR3 reads TGTGCCACCAGCAGCAACCCAGGGGCCGAAGCTTTCTTT.

The gene calls are TRBV6-5 and TRBJ2-7, with 12 bases matching TRBD1. Germline CDR1 MNHEY, CDR2 SVGAGI. CDR3 length: 13 amino acids. The V segment lost 7 bases and the J segment 7 bases; nucleotides outside the gene matches: 5. CDR3 sequence: CASTRDRGHEQYF. CDR3 sequence (DNA): TGTGCCAGCACCAGGGACAGGGGGCATGAGCAGTACTTC.

This chain links TRBV7-2 with TRBJ1-2; D might be TRBD1 (5 bases). Trimming left V 0 bases short and J 2 bases short, with 10 bases between. This CDR3 region has 15 residues. Germline CDR1 SGHTA, CDR2 FQGNSA. CDR3 region: CASSLAGGVNYGYTF. The CDR3 DNA reads as TGTGCCAGCAGCTTAGCCGGGGGGGTAAACTATGGCTACACCTTC. The full variable domain, completed using reference TRBV7-2 and TRBJ1-2, is GAGVSQSPSNKVTEKGKDVELRCDPISGHTALYWYRQSLGQGLEFLIYFQGNSAPDKSGLPSDRFSAERTGGSVSTLTIQRTQQEDSAVYLCASSLAGGVNYGYTFGSGTRLTVV.

V is TRBV24-1 and J is TRBJ2-1; the match to TRBD2 covers 9 bases. The CDR3 is made up of 22 amino acids. The trim removed 3 bases at V and 0 bases at J, leaving 20 bases unmatched. Germline V gene data show CDR1 as KGHDR and CDR2 as SFDVKD. The CDR3 bases are TGTGCCACCAGTGATCCGCCTCTACCGGGACTAGCTGTGACGCGCTCCTACAATGAGCAGTTCTTC. Amino acids: CATSDPPLPGLAVTRSYNEQFF.

The CDR3 reads CALGQGVGETQYF. CDR3 nucleotide sequence: TGTGCCTTAGGGCAGGGGGTAGGAGAGACCCAGTACTTC. The chain couples TRBV30 to TRBJ2-5, with 7 bases aligning to TRBD1. Germline V CDR1 and CDR2: GTSNPN, SVGIG (reference sequence). With 7 bases clipped from V and 4 bases from J, the junction kept 9 bases outside the gene matches. This CDR3 has 13 residues.

This clone was picked up a small number of times. The chain uses TRBV27 and TRBJ2-2, with D possibly TRBD2 on 5 matching bases. CDR3 size: 15 residues. Germline CDR1 MNHEY, CDR2 SMNVEV (reference sequence). The V end was cut by 7 bases, the J end by 4 bases, with 16 bases between. CDR3 residues: CASTPGVRGTGELFF. The CDR3 DNA reads as TGTGCCAGCACCCCCGGGGTGAGAGGCACCGGGGAGCTGTTTTTT.

This clone was detected a few times. The chain employs TRBV6-2 or TRBV6-3 and TRBJ2-1; 8 nucleotides align to TRBD2. Germline V gene sequence: CDR1 MNHEY, CDR2 SVGEGT. V was clipped by 5 bases and J by 2 bases; unmatched bases: 8. This CDR3 has 16 amino acids. The CDR3 here is CASSVKAGAPYNEQFF. The CDR3, as DNA: TGTGCCAGCAGTGTCAAAGCGGGAGCCCCCTACAATGAGCAGTTCTTC.

This clone has a handful of counts. The chain links TRBV19 to TRBJ2-2; 8 nucleotides match TRBD1. The germline CDR1 and CDR2 sequences are LNHDA and SQIVND (reference sequence). With 5 bases clipped from V and 6 bases from J, the junction kept 5 bases outside the gene matches. The CDR3 sequence is 14 residues long. As DNA, the CDR3 is TGTGCCAGTAGTGTACAGGGGGATGCCGGGGAGCTGTTTTTT. It is translated as CASSVQGDAGELFF.

The J gene is TRBJ2-1, the V gene TRBV5-1, with a tentative D call TRBD1 (5 bases). The CDR3 loop spans 13 amino acids. V was trimmed by 2 bases and J by 5 bases, leaving 8 bases between them. Germline CDR1 is SGHRS and CDR2 is YFSETQ. CDR3 loop: CASSLVGDNEQFF. The CDR3 nucleotides read TGCGCCAGCAGCTTAGTAGGGGACAATGAGCAGTTCTTC.

V is TRBV19 and J is TRBJ2-5; 7 nucleotides match TRBD1. Germline CDR1 reads LNHDA; CDR2 reads SQIVND (reference sequence). CDR3 size: 16 residues. The ends lost 0 bases at V and 2 bases at J; junction bases unmatched: 6. CDR3 amino acids: CASSIDRAGGQETQYF. In nucleotides, the CDR3 is TGTGCCAGTAGTATAGATAGGGCAGGGGGTCAAGAGACCCAGTACTTC.

This clone was seen a single time. The CDR3 sequence is CASTQIQPDTQYF. CDR3 in DNA: TGTGCCAGCACCCAGATACAGCCAGATACGCAGTATTTT. The chain combines TRBV12-3 or TRBV12-4 with TRBJ2-3, with no clear D. V dropped 7 bases and J dropped 4 bases, with 12 bases sitting between them. This CDR3 spans 13 amino acids.

This chain uses TRBV5-1 with TRBJ1-1; a weak D match, TRBD1 (6 bases). The germline V and J ends were trimmed by 4 bases and 1 base, with 23 bases remaining between them. The CDR3 contains 18 residues. Germline lookup yields CDR1 SGHRS and CDR2 YFSETQ. CDR3: CASSPQPSYRAENTEAFF. The DNA for the CDR3 is TGCGCCAGCAGCCCGCAGCCCTCATACAGGGCTGAGAACACTGAAGCTTTCTTT.

Only one count was recorded for this clone. DNA for the CDR3: TGTGCCAGCAGCCATAGCGGGAGATCCTACAATGAGCAGTTCTTC. Translated: CASSHSGRSYNEQFF. This chain uses TRBV5-4 with TRBJ2-1; TRBD2 matches at 9 bases. The CDR3 spans 15 residues. CDR1 and CDR2 from the germline V gene are SGHNT and YYREEE (reference sequence). With V trimmed by 4 bases and J by 1 base, 3 bases remained unmatched.

The V gene is TRBV19, the J gene TRBJ1-6; TRBD1 is a possible D gene (6 bases). V shed 9 bases and J shed 7 bases, with 13 bases lying between them. The CDR3 extends over 13 amino acids. CDR1 and CDR2 from the germline V gene are LNHDA and SQIVND (reference sequence). The CDR3 sequence is CASQQGQNSPLHF. Written as DNA, the CDR3 is TGTGCCAGCCAACAGGGCCAAAATTCACCCCTCCACTTT.

This clone showed up just once. The chain recombines TRBV30 with TRBJ2-1, with TRBD2 identical over 8 bases. The CDR3 has 11 amino acids. J gave up 13 bases and V 5 bases, and 7 bases lay outside the gene matches. Germline V gives CDR1 GTSNPN, CDR2 SVGIG (reference sequence). CDR3 region: CAWRHGGGQFF. CDR3 coding DNA: TGTGCCTGGCGGCACGGGGGGGGACAGTTCTTC. The full variable domain, rest sourced from reference TRBV30 and TRBJ2-1, is SQTIHQWPATLVQPVGSPLSLECTVEGTSNPNLYWYRQAAGRGLQLLFYSVGIGQISSEVPQNLSASRPQDRQFILSSKKLLLSDSGFYLCAWRHGGGQFFGPGTRLTVL.

The sample holds one count of this clone. The chain links TRBV25-1 to TRBJ2-7, with 8 bases fitting TRBD1. The CDR3 spans 16 residues. Trimming at V came to 1 base and at J to 3 bases, leaving 8 bases not matched to a gene. The germline gives CDR1 MGHDK, CDR2 SYGVNS. As DNA, the CDR3 is TGTGCCAGCAGTGAATCCGGGGGACAGGCGTTCTACGAGCAGTACTTC. This codes for CASSESGGQAFYEQYF.

The chain links TRBV12-3 or TRBV12-4 to TRBJ2-6; D is unresolved. CDR3 length: 13 amino acids. V was clipped by 6 bases and J by 5 bases, with 8 bases between them. The CDR3 reads CASSLTRANVLTF. The CDR3 coding sequence is TGTGCCAGCAGCCTTACTAGGGCCAACGTCCTGACTTTC.

The V call is TRBV30, the J call TRBJ2-7; tentatively, D is TRBD1 (6 bases). The germline V gene has CDR1 GTSNPN and CDR2 SVGIG (reference sequence). This CDR3 comprises 16 residues. V was pared by 0 bases and J by 3 bases, with 18 bases between. The CDR3 nucleotides are TGTGCCTGGAGTGTAGATGGTATGCAGGGGATCTACGAGCAGTACTTC. This encodes CAWSVDGMQGIYEQYF.

The chain recombines TRBV4-3 with TRBJ1-6; TRBD1 might be the D (5 bases). V was cut by 5 bases and J by 10 bases, with 18 bases left in between. CDR1 is LGHNA, CDR2 YSLEER, per germline. This CDR3 is 15 amino acids long. CDR3 DNA sequence: TGCGCCAGCAGCTTAGGGGTGGGGTATGGATCACCCCTCCACTTT. Translated, it gives CASSLGVGYGSPLHF.

The chain recombines TRBV6-5 with TRBJ2-7; D gene uncertain. Between the trimmed V and J ends, which lost 6 bases and 0 bases, there was a span of 9 bases. Germline V CDR1 and CDR2: MNHEY, SVGAGI. The length of the CDR3 is 13 residues. CDR3 sequence reads: CASSRPSSYEQYF. The CDR3 region has the DNA TGTGCCAGCAGCCGCCCCAGCTCCTACGAGCAGTACTTC.

This clone was observed many times. The V call is TRBV2, the J call TRBJ2-7, with 7 bases identical to TRBD1. The V and J ends lost 6 bases and 3 bases, in that order; junction bases with no gene match: 11. The CDR3 spans 15 residues. The V gene's germline CDR1 is SNHLY and CDR2 FYNNEI. The CDR3 is CASRKPGTAIYEQYF. The CDR3 nucleotides read TGTGCCAGCAGGAAACCCGGGACAGCCATCTACGAGCAGTACTTC.

V gene TRBV7-8 combines with J gene TRBJ1-1; D call uncertain. Trimming removed 4 bases from V and 1 base from J, with 10 bases in between. Germline values: CDR1 SGHVS, CDR2 FQNEAQ. CDR3 length equals 14 residues. CDR3 nucleotide sequence: TGTGCCAGCAGCTCTTGGCAGTCGAACACTGAAGCTTTCTTT. Amino acid sequence: CASSSWQSNTEAFF.

The V call is TRBV6-5, the J call TRBJ2-3; the match to TRBD2 covers 8 bases. Germline lookup yields CDR1 MNHEY and CDR2 SVGAGI. The CDR3 extends over 14 amino acids. V dropped 4 bases and J dropped 5; count of bases not matched to a gene: 5. Here the CDR3 reads CASSFGLARDTQYF. The DNA of the CDR3 is TGTGCCAGCAGTTTCGGACTAGCTCGAGATACGCAGTATTTT.

This clone was observed a few times. V and J are TRBV27 and TRBJ2-1, with TRBD1 matching 9 bases. This CDR3 comprises 14 residues. The ends lost 6 bases at V and 4 bases at J; junction bases unmatched: 4. Looked up from germline, CDR1 is MNHEY and CDR2 is SMNVEV (reference sequence). CDR3 sequence: CASRRDRVYNEQFF. CDR3 in DNA: TGTGCCAGCAGGCGGGACAGGGTTTACAATGAGCAGTTCTTC.